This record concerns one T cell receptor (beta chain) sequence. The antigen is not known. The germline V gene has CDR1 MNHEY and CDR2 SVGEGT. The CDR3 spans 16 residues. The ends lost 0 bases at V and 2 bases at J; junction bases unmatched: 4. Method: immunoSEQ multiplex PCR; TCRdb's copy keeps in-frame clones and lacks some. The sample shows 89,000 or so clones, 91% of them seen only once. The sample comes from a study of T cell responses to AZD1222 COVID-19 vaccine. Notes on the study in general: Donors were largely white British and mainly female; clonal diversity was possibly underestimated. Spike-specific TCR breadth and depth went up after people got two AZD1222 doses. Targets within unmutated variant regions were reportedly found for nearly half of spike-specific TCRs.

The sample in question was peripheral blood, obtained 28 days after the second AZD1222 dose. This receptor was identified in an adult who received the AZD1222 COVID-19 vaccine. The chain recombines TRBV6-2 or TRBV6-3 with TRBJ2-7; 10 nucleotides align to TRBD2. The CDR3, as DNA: TGTGCCAGCAGTTACTCGGGGACTAGCGTTACCTACGAGCAGTACTTC. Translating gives CASSYSGTSVTYEQYF.